These T cell receptor beta chains were read from a single sample in a study of T cells of healthy individuals. TCRdb re-derived calls from the 5' RACE reads in MiXCR, one entry per CDR3 protein. The sample yields nearly 100,000 distinct CDR3 sequences, 17% seen once. These receptors all come from a human donor in good health. CDR3s include the opening cysteine and the closing phenylalanine or tryptophan. The order of the fields is J gene, clone size, V gene, D gene, CDR3 protein, CDR3 DNA. The D gene is left open where the match is weak. Clone size, where shown, is once, few, many, or a class for clones that have expanded.

TRBJ2-1	few	TRBV7-6	TRBD2	CASSPDVWLAGREAYNEQFF	TGTGCCAGCAGCCCAGACGTGTGGCTAGCGGGGCGGGAAGCCTACAATGAGCAGTTCTTC
TRBJ2-1	NA	TRBV29-1	NA	CSVEDRGGEDEQFF	TGCAGCGTTGAAGATCGGGGCGGGGAGGATGAGCAGTTCTTC
TRBJ2-1	few	TRBV4-2	TRBD2	CASSQVTSGSIFYNEQFF	TGTGCCAGCAGCCAGGTGACTAGCGGGAGCATCTTCTACAATGAGCAGTTCTTC
TRBJ2-3	NA	TRBV7-6	NA	CASSTPGTTQYF	TGTGCCAGCAGCACCCCCGGGACAACGCAGTATTTT
TRBJ1-2	few	TRBV29-1	NA	CRRPKYYGYTF	TGCAGAAGACCTAAGTACTATGGCTACACCTTC
TRBJ1-1	many	TRBV20-1	NA	CSAHFPSLESRTEAFF	TGCAGTGCTCATTTTCCGTCCCTGGAGAGTAGGACTGAAGCTTTCTTT
TRBJ1-1	few	TRBV27	NA	CASSPYPRFLNTEAFF	TGTGCCAGCAGTCCTTACCCCAGGTTCTTGAACACTGAAGCTTTCTTT
TRBJ2-1	NA	TRBV5-1	NA	CASSLDPGREQFF	TGCGCCAGCAGCTTGGATCCGGGACGTGAGCAGTTCTTC
TRBJ2-1	once	TRBV6-5	NA	CASSYWGEQFF	TGTGCCAGCAGTTACTGGGGTGAGCAGTTCTTC
TRBJ2-1	many	TRBV13	NA	CASSFMSSYNEQFF	TGTGCCAGCAGCTTTATGAGCTCCTACAATGAGCAGTTCTTC
TRBJ1-5	many	TRBV2	NA	CASRDLDNQPQHF	TGTGCCAGCAGGGACCTTGATAATCAGCCCCAGCATTTT
TRBJ2-7	few	TRBV2	NA	CASSEPNGVSSYEQYF	TGTGCCAGCAGTGAACCAAACGGCGTGAGCTCCTACGAGCAGTACTTC
TRBJ2-4	NA	TRBV2	NA	CASTVDAAKNIQYF	TGTGCCAGCACGGTGGACGCAGCCAAAAACATTCAGTACTTC
TRBJ2-7	few	TRBV28	TRBD1	CASTFGTGGYEQYF	TGTGCCAGCACCTTCGGGACAGGGGGCTACGAGCAGTACTTC
TRBJ1-5	few	TRBV12-3/TRBV12-4	TRBD1	CASRTGTGDSNQPQHF	TGTGCCAGCAGAACCGGGACAGGGGATAGCAATCAGCCCCAGCATTTT
TRBJ2-6	NA	TRBV29-1	NA	CSVDAFSGANVLTF	TGCAGCGTGGACGCCTTCTCTGGGGCCAACGTCCTGACTTTC
TRBJ2-5	few	TRBV11-2	NA	CASILGETQYF	TGTGCCAGCATATTAGGAGAGACCCAGTACTTC
TRBJ2-1	NA	TRBV7-9	TRBD1	CASSMPGTAPNEQFF	TGTGCCAGCAGCATGCCCGGGACAGCACCTAATGAGCAGTTCTTC
TRBJ2-1	NA	TRBV2	NA	CASSEEHRSYNEQFF	TGTGCCAGCAGTGAAGAGCACCGCTCCTACAATGAGCAGTTCTTC
TRBJ2-3	NA	TRBV5-6	NA	CASSPLEGTQSTDTQYF	TGTGCCAGCAGCCCATTGGAGGGGACCCAAAGCACAGATACGCAGTATTTT
TRBJ2-7	NA	TRBV2	TRBD1	CASGGQGAVHEQYF	TGTGCCAGCGGCGGACAGGGCGCAGTCCACGAGCAGTACTTC
TRBJ2-1	NA	TRBV18	TRBD1	CASSLRQGASNEQFF	TGTGCCAGCTCACTCCGACAGGGGGCGTCCAATGAGCAGTTCTTC
TRBJ2-4	many	TRBV14	NA	CASSQDRWGSAKNIQYF	TGTGCCAGCAGCCAAGATAGGTGGGGAAGCGCCAAAAACATTCAGTACTTC
TRBJ2-5	NA	TRBV20-1	TRBD2	CSARRLAGYQETQYF	TGCAGTGCTAGACGGCTAGCGGGGTACCAAGAGACCCAGTACTTC
TRBJ1-5	many	TRBV20-1	TRBD1	CSAQGADYQPQHF	TGCAGTGCTCAGGGGGCAGACTATCAGCCCCAGCATTTT
TRBJ1-5	few	TRBV2	NA	CASSEGDYSNQPQHF	TGTGCCAGCAGTGAGGGTGACTACAGCAATCAGCCCCAGCATTTT
TRBJ2-5	once	TRBV20-1	TRBD2	CSALGLADEETQYF	TGCAGTGCCCTCGGACTAGCGGACGAAGAGACCCAGTACTTC
TRBJ1-1	NA	TRBV4-3	NA	CASSQTANTEAFF	TGCGCCAGCAGCCAAACAGCGAACACTGAAGCTTTCTTT
TRBJ2-3	NA	TRBV7-9	NA	CASSLVAETDTQYF	TGTGCCAGCAGCTTAGTGGCAGAAACAGATACGCAGTATTTT
TRBJ2-7	NA	TRBV5-1	TRBD2	CASNPGGPYEQYF	TGCGCCAGCAACCCGGGGGGACCCTACGAGCAGTACTTC
TRBJ2-7	few	TRBV28	NA	CASTIPRGASEQYF	TGTGCCAGCACTATACCCAGGGGTGCGAGCGAGCAGTACTTC
TRBJ1-1	few	TRBV29-1	TRBD1	CSVGLRTGGANTEAFF	TGCAGCGTAGGCCTCCGGACAGGGGGGGCGAACACTGAAGCTTTCTTT
TRBJ2-1	NA	TRBV28	NA	CASSGLGGPGNEQFF	TGTGCCAGTAGTGGCCTAGGGGGGCCGGGGAATGAGCAGTTCTTC
TRBJ2-7	NA	TRBV5-6	TRBD1	CASSPRRQGINEQYF	TGTGCCAGCAGCCCACGTCGACAGGGTATCAACGAGCAGTACTTC
TRBJ2-1	few	TRBV2	TRBD2	CASTETAGGLVF	TGTGCCAGCACAGAGACGGCGGGAGGATTGGTCTTC
TRBJ1-1	NA	TRBV4-3	NA	CASSPQQRSEAFF	TGCGCCAGCAGCCCCCAACAGAGGTCTGAAGCTTTCTTT
TRBJ2-3	many	TRBV7-2	TRBD2	CASSHGTSGSWGTDTQYF	TGTGCCAGCAGCCACGGGACTAGCGGGAGTTGGGGAACAGATACGCAGTATTTT
TRBJ2-1	many	TRBV7-2	TRBD2	CASSSSAGDSYNEQFF	TGTGCCAGCAGCTCATCAGCGGGGGACTCCTACAATGAGCAGTTCTTC
TRBJ2-7	NA	TRBV4-2	NA	CASSQGAPGSYEQYF	TGTGCCAGCAGCCAAGGGGCCCCCGGGAGCTACGAGCAGTACTTC
TRBJ2-1	NA	TRBV5-1	NA	CASSWGSGLSYNEQFF	TGCGCCAGCAGCTGGGGCAGCGGTCTCTCCTACAATGAGCAGTTCTTC
TRBJ1-1	NA	TRBV6-2/TRBV6-3	NA	CASLQGTEAFF	TGTGCCAGCCTCCAGGGGACTGAAGCTTTCTTT
TRBJ1-6	NA	TRBV6-2/TRBV6-3	TRBD1	CASSAGQGANSPLHF	TGTGCCAGCAGTGCGGGACAGGGGGCTAATTCACCCCTCCACTTT
TRBJ1-1	NA	TRBV6-1	TRBD1	CASSEGQLTEAFF	TGTGCCAGCAGCGAGGGACAGCTCACTGAAGCTTTCTTT
TRBJ2-5	many	TRBV12-3/TRBV12-4	TRBD1	CASSTGGETQYF	TGTGCCAGCAGTACAGGGGGCGAGACCCAGTACTTC
TRBJ2-7	NA	TRBV4-1	NA	CASSQGGDGGEQYF	TGCGCCAGCAGCCAAGGCGGGGATGGGGGCGAGCAGTACTTC
TRBJ2-7	few	TRBV18	NA	CASSPGVYHSYEQYF	TGTGCCAGCTCACCAGGGGTATACCACTCCTACGAGCAGTACTTC
TRBJ1-5	many	TRBV7-8	NA	CASSLGRQNTLQPQHF	TGTGCCAGCAGCTTAGGAAGGCAGAACACCCTCCAGCCCCAGCATTTT
TRBJ1-2	many	TRBV28	TRBD1	CASSGQAVTTNYGYTF	TGTGCCAGCAGTGGACAGGCCGTAACTACTAACTATGGCTACACCTTC
TRBJ2-3	NA	TRBV5-1	NA	CASSALPGQREKDTQYF	TGCGCCAGCAGCGCACTACCGGGACAGCGGGAGAAGGATACGCAGTATTTT
TRBJ2-1	NA	TRBV7-2	TRBD2	CASSPRTSVTEQFF	TGTGCCAGCAGCCCTCGGACTAGCGTTACTGAGCAGTTCTTC
TRBJ2-3	few	TRBV10-3	TRBD2	CATEQGLAGVGTDTQYF	TGTGCCACAGAGCAAGGACTAGCGGGAGTGGGCACAGATACGCAGTATTTT
TRBJ2-1	NA	TRBV5-1	TRBD2	CASSLAGSGRMTYNEQFF	TGCGCCAGCAGCTTGGCTGGTAGCGGGAGGATGACCTACAATGAGCAGTTCTTC
TRBJ2-6	few	TRBV6-1	NA	CASRVRGSGANVLTF	TGTGCCAGCAGGGTCAGGGGATCTGGGGCCAACGTCCTGACTTTC